The 8 T cell receptor beta chains below all came from one sample that was sequenced in a study of blood T cells in healthy people across ages. The second PCR ran about 6 to 12 cycles with a sample-barcoded 5' primer and J-beta primers. TCRdb fed the 5' RACE reads into MiXCR, producing one record per CDR3 protein. The sample lists about 510,000 distinct CDR3 sequences; roughly a quarter were seen once. Another study also made use of these data, one on T cells of mothers and their children.

The specimen was blood. These receptor sequences come from a boy aged 2-15 years in good health.

CDR3 amino acids: CSVERSGTPDIQYF. Here the CDR3 DNA reads TGCAGCGTTGAACGATCCGGGACTCCAGACATTCAGTACTTC. The chain combines TRBV29-1 with TRBJ2-4; D might be TRBD2 (6 bases). V was cut by 2 bases and J by 8 bases, with 16 bases left in between. This CDR3 has 14 amino acids. Germline lookup yields CDR1 SQVTM and CDR2 ANQGSEA.

The rearrangement links TRBV20-1 to TRBJ2-2; 8 positions match TRBD2. Germline lookup yields CDR1 DFQATT and CDR2 SNEGSKA (reference sequence). This CDR3 comprises 14 residues. Losses at the gene ends were 3 bases for V and 2 bases for J; bases not matched to a gene: 2. The CDR3 DNA sequence: TGCAGTGCTAGCACTAGCGGTAACACCGGGGAGCTGTTTTTT. Its translation: CSASTSGNTGELFF.

This clonotype was picked up a small number of times. The chain combines TRBV12-3 or TRBV12-4 with TRBJ2-2, with D perhaps matching TRBD2 (6 bases). This CDR3 is 17 amino acids long. V was clipped by 4 bases and J by 0 bases, with 15 bases between them. The CDR3 DNA reads as TGTGCCAGCAGTTCGGGGGTGGGGCATCCGAACACCGGGGAGCTGTTTTTT. Its protein is CASSSGVGHPNTGELFF.

J is TRBJ2-2 and V is TRBV14, with no clear D. CDR1 and CDR2 from the germline V gene are SGHDN and FVKESK. The V gene lost 3 bases and the J gene lost 0 bases, with 11 bases spanning the gap. The CDR3 runs 16 residues. The CDR3 DNA follows: TGTGCCAGCAGCCAGACCTGGGTGGCGAACACCGGGGAGCTGTTTTTT. Its translation: CASSQTWVANTGELFF. Using reference TRBV14 and TRBJ2-2 for the parts outside the CDR3, the full variable domain is EAGVTQFPSHSVIEKGQTVTLRCDPISGHDNLYWYRRVMGKEIKFLLHFVKESKQDESGMPNNRFLAERTGGTYSTLKVQPAELEDSGVYFCASSQTWVANTGELFFGEGSRLTVL.

This clonotype was picked up one time. At one of its ends the junction is not consistent with the germline gene, which may arise from a read error. This chain uses TRBV11-2 with TRBJ1-6; no reliable D call. The germline V gene has CDR1 SGHAT and CDR2 FQNNGV. The CDR3 contains 15 residues. CDR3 region: CASSLERQFYSPLHF. CDR3 sequence (DNA): TGTGCCAGCAGCCTAGAACGGCAGTTCTATTCACCCCTCCACTTT. The whole variable domain, remainder taken from reference TRBV11-2 and TRBJ1-6, is EAGVAQSPRYKIIEKRQSVAFWCNPISGHATLYWYQQILGQGPKLLIQFQNNGVVDDSQLPKDRFSAERLKGVDSTLKIQPAKLEDSAVYLCASSLERQFYSPLHFGNGTRLTVT.

The V gene is TRBV5-1, the J gene TRBJ2-7, with 10 bases that match TRBD1. This CDR3 comprises 14 residues. Germline trimming cut 1 base from V and 6 bases from J; bases unmatched to any gene: 4. In germline, CDR1 is SGHRS, CDR2 YFSETQ. CDR3 in amino acids: CASSLTGQGVEQYF. The DNA of the CDR3 is TGCGCCAGCAGCTTGACTGGACAGGGGGTCGAGCAGTACTTC.

The V gene is TRBV5-1, the J gene TRBJ2-7; the match to TRBD2 covers 10 bases. With V trimmed by 6 bases and J by 2 bases, 5 bases remained unmatched. Germline loops: CDR1 SGHRS, CDR2 YFSETQ. The CDR3 length is 14 residues. The CDR3 protein is CASTLAGEPYEQYF. CDR3 DNA: TGCGCCAGCACTCTAGCGGGGGAGCCCTACGAGCAGTACTTC.

This clonotype was seen only a few times. The chain links TRBV20-1 to TRBJ2-5, with TRBD2 identical over 9 bases. This CDR3 contains 15 residues. V lost 0 bases, J lost 3 bases, and 5 bases stayed unmatched. CDR1 and CDR2 (germline): DFQATT, SNEGSKA (reference sequence). CDR3 coding DNA: TGCAGTGCTAGAGATCGGCTAGCGGGGAAAGAGACCCAGTACTTC. The encoded protein is CSARDRLAGKETQYF.